These 15 T cell receptor beta chains came from one sample sequenced in a study of blood T cell repertoires in COVID-19. Clones were read by immunoSEQ multiplex PCR, and TCRdb kept only the in-frame ones, dropping some. The sample comprises a few thousand clones, over 70% of which are singletons, and 13% rests with the top ten. Sequencing was done on a sample of peripheral blood. The receptor source for this set is a man between 65 and 80 years old with active COVID-19.

This clone has just a few counts. The gene calls are TRBV7-9 and TRBJ2-1, with a tentative D call TRBD1 (7 bases). V dropped 0 bases and J dropped 7 bases, with 10 bases sitting between them. Germline V gene sequence: CDR1 SEHNR, CDR2 FQNEAQ (reference sequence). CDR3 length: 14 residues. The CDR3 DNA follows: TGTGCCAGCAGCTTAGCACAGGGGAGGAATGAGCAGTTCTTC. It codes for CASSLAQGRNEQFF. Using reference TRBV7-9 and TRBJ2-1 for the parts outside the CDR3, the full variable domain is DTGVSQNPRHKITKRGQNVTFRCDPISEHNRLYWYRQTLGQGPEFLTYFQNEAQLEKSRLLSDRFSAERPKGSFSTLEIQRTEQGDSAMYLCASSLAQGRNEQFFGPGTRLTVL.

The table lists this clone with a few counts. This chain connects TRBV30 to TRBJ2-1; TRBD2 matches at 8 bases. Germline assignment: CDR1 GTSNPN and CDR2 SVGIG (reference sequence). The CDR3 contains 19 residues. The ends lost 0 bases at V and 0 bases at J; junction bases unmatched: 13. The CDR3 protein is CAWSVPRGSGAVSYNEQFF. Written as DNA, the CDR3 is TGTGCCTGGAGTGTACCCCGCGGTAGCGGGGCTGTCTCCTACAATGAGCAGTTCTTC.

The chain uses TRBV28 and TRBJ1-5, with 7 bases matching TRBD1. From germline, CDR1 is MDHEN and CDR2 SYDVKM. This CDR3 has 14 residues. V gave up 5 bases and J gave up 5 bases; unmatched junction bases: 6. The CDR3 coding sequence is TGTGCCAGCAGTATAACAGGGGATCATCAGCCCCAGCATTTT. Amino acid sequence: CASSITGDHQPQHF.

This clone was picked up a small number of times. The CDR3 region has the DNA TGTGCCAGTAGTAGCGCGCGCAATCGCGCTAGCAATCAGCCCCAGCATTTT. Residues: CASSSARNRASNQPQHF. The rearrangement links TRBV19 to TRBJ1-5, with D unclear. From germline, CDR1 is LNHDA and CDR2 SQIVND (reference sequence). V lost 4 bases and J lost 0, with 16 bases in between. CDR3 size: 17 residues.

The chain employs TRBV5-5 and TRBJ2-1, with 7 bases that match TRBD1. This CDR3 has 14 amino acids. Germline V CDR1 and CDR2: SGHKS, YYEKEE (reference sequence). V shed 3 bases, J shed 1 base, and the junction held 1 base outside the gene matches. CDR3 in amino acids: CASSSTGSYNEQFF. The CDR3 nucleotides read TGTGCCAGCAGCTCGACAGGGTCCTACAATGAGCAGTTCTTC.

The J gene is TRBJ1-1, the V gene TRBV28, with TRBD1 matching over 10 bases. Germline CDR1 and CDR2: MDHEN and SYDVKM. The V segment lost 6 bases and the J segment 5 bases; nucleotides outside the gene matches: 9. The CDR3 loop spans 15 amino acids. CDR3 amino acids: CASSLGQGMRTEAFF. CDR3 DNA: TGTGCCAGCAGCCTGGGACAGGGGATGAGAACTGAAGCTTTCTTT.

The chain carries TRBV28 and TRBJ2-7; a weak D match, TRBD1 (6 bases). Trimming took 1 base from V and 3 from J, leaving 13 bases between them. This CDR3 has 15 residues. Germline-derived CDR1 and CDR2 are MDHEN and SYDVKM. The chain's CDR3 is CASSLFGRGDYEQYF. DNA for the CDR3: TGTGCCAGCAGTTTATTCGGCAGGGGCGACTACGAGCAGTACTTC.

This chain connects TRBV25-1 to TRBJ2-7; tentatively, D is TRBD2 (6 bases). This CDR3 contains 17 residues. Germline loops: CDR1 MGHDK, CDR2 SYGVNS. The V end was cut by 4 bases, the J end by 2 bases, with 21 bases between. The CDR3 nucleotides read TGTGCCAGCAGTGGCGGGACTCGGTGGCCCTCCACCTACGAGCAGTACTTC. Translation: CASSGGTRWPSTYEQYF.

This chain joins TRBV24-1 and TRBJ2-3, with 14 bases identical to TRBD2. J was trimmed by 5 bases and V by 4 bases; bases with no gene match: 10. CDR1 KGHDR and CDR2 SFDVKD come from the germline V gene. There are 18 residues in the CDR3. CDR3 region: CATSDRTSGGPPGDTQYF. The CDR3 nucleotides read TGTGCCACCAGTGACCGGACTAGCGGGGGGCCCCCGGGAGATACGCAGTATTTT.

The genes are TRBV9 and TRBJ2-6, with D perhaps matching TRBD2 (5 bases). This CDR3 contains 15 residues. Germline CDR1 reads SGDLS; CDR2 reads YYNGEE. The germline V and J ends were trimmed by 4 bases and 3 bases, with 11 bases remaining between them. As DNA, the CDR3 is TGTGCCAGCAGCCCGAGGACTGGTGGGGCCAACGTCCTGACTTTC. Translated: CASSPRTGGANVLTF. Using reference TRBV9 and TRBJ2-6 for the parts outside the CDR3, the full variable domain is DSGVTQTPKHLITATGQRVTLRCSPRSGDLSVYWYQQSLDQGLQFLIQYYNGEERAKGNILERFSAQQFPDLHSELNLSSLELGDSALYFCASSPRTGGANVLTFGAGSRLTVL.

This chain uses TRBV9 with TRBJ2-7, with D perhaps TRBD2 (5 bases). The germline V gene encodes CDR1 SGDLS and CDR2 YYNGEE. CDR3 length equals 14 residues. The V and J ends lost 4 bases and 0 bases respectively, with 11 bases between them. Written as DNA, the CDR3 is TGTGCCAGCAGCCCCACGGACTTCTCCTACGAGCAGTACTTC. It encodes CASSPTDFSYEQYF.

The V and J genes are TRBV3-1 (or the pseudogene TRBV3-2) and TRBJ1-4, with D maybe TRBD1 (5 bases). Germline V lookup: CDR1 LGHDT, CDR2 YNNKEL (reference sequence). This CDR3 is 16 amino acids long. The V gene lost 0 bases and the J gene lost 4 bases, with 12 bases spanning the gap. The CDR3 nucleotides are TGTGCCAGCAGCCAAGAATCCCAGGGACTTAATGAAAAACTGTTTTTT. This gives the protein CASSQESQGLNEKLFF.

About this clone itself: One end of the junction does not line up with germline, which may come from a read error. The rearrangement uses TRBV19 and TRBJ2-3; 8 positions match TRBD1. The CDR3 runs to 14 residues. Looked up from germline, CDR1 is LNHDA and CDR2 is SQIVND (reference sequence). The CDR3 is CASSTQGAAQSANF. CDR3 DNA sequence: TGTGCCAGTAGTACCCAGGGGGCCGCTCAATCAGCGAATTTT.

This clone was seen a single time. This chain joins TRBV7-9 and TRBJ1-3, with D hard to call. CDR3 length: 14 residues. Germline CDR1 reads SEHNR; CDR2 reads FQNEAQ (reference sequence). Between the trimmed V and J ends, which lost 5 bases and 0 bases, there was a span of 8 bases. CDR3 amino acids: CASSLGLSGNTIYF. For the CDR3, the DNA is TGTGCCAGCAGCCTAGGTCTCTCTGGAAACACCATATATTTT.

This chain connects TRBV3-1 (or the pseudogene TRBV3-2) to TRBJ2-5, with TRBD2 matching 7 bases. Germline CDR1 and CDR2: LGHDT and YNNKEL (reference sequence). The J segment lost 2 bases and the V segment lost 4 bases, leaving 22 bases of the junction unmatched. The CDR3 runs 20 residues. CDR3 region: CASSPPWGGDGRGVQETQYF. CDR3 in DNA: TGTGCCAGCAGCCCACCCTGGGGAGGGGATGGACGGGGGGTTCAAGAGACCCAGTACTTC.